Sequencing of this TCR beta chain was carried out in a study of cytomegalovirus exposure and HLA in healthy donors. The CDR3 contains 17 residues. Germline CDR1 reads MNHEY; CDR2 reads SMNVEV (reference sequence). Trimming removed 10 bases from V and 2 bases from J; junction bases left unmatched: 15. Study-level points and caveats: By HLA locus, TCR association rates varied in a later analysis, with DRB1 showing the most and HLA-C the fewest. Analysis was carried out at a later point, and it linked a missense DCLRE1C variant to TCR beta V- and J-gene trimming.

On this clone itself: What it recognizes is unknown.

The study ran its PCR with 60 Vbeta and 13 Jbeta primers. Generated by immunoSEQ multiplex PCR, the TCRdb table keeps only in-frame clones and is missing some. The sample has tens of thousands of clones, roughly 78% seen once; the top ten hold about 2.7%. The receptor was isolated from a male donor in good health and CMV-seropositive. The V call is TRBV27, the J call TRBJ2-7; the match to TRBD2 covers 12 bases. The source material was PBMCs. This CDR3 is CAIRDTRTSGKTYEQYF. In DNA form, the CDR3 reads TGTGCCATAAGGGACACCCGGACTAGCGGGAAAACCTACGAGCAGTACTTC.